Listed below are T cell receptor beta chains from one sample, sequenced in a study of blood T cell repertoires in COVID-19. TCRdb keeps only in-frame clones here, not all; method: immunoSEQ multiplex PCR. The profile shows over 45,000 clones, over 75% of them singletons. The sequenced sample was peripheral blood. These receptors were taken from a man in his fifties or sixties with acute or convalescent COVID-19. The CDR3 runs from the conserved cysteine through the conserved F or W. A D gene is named only where the DNA matches it firmly. Part of the rows lack a size; the others show once, few, many or a class for expanded clones.

v_call	d_call	clone_size	j_call	cdr3_nt	cdr3_aa
TRBV18	TRBD2	-	TRBJ2-4	TGTGCCAGCTCACCACAGGGAGCGGGACTCATGGGCGCCAAAAACATTCAGTACTTC	CASSPQGAGLMGAKNIQYF
TRBV7-6	-	-	TRBJ2-3	TGTGCCAGCAGCTTAGGGCGGACAATGTCTAGCACAGATACGCAGTATTTT	CASSLGRTMSSTDTQYF
TRBV19	TRBD2	few	TRBJ2-5	TGTGCCAGTAGAACTACTAGCGGGGCACAAGAGACCCAGTACTTC	CASRTTSGAQETQYF
TRBV9	-	-	TRBJ2-1	TGTGCCAGCAGCTCAGGGGCCGGGTTCGATGAGCAGTTCTTC	CASSSGAGFDEQFF
TRBV10-1	-	-	TRBJ1-1	TGCGCCAGCAGGCGTGAGACTGAAGCTTTCTTT	CASRRETEAFF
TRBV7-9	-	-	TRBJ1-1	TGTGCCAGCAGCTCACAGCAGAACACTGAAGCTTTCTTT	CASSSQQNTEAFF
TRBV2	TRBD2	few	TRBJ2-2	TGTGCCAGCAATCTAGCGGGGGGGCCCGGGGAGCTGTTTTTT	CASNLAGGPGELFF
TRBV19	-	-	TRBJ1-2	TGTGCCAGTAGTATTGGGACAAACTCCTATGGCTACACCTTC	CASSIGTNSYGYTF
TRBV3-1/TRBV3-2	TRBD1	few	TRBJ1-6	TGTGCCAGCAGCCAAGTACTCCCTACAGGGGGTGGACCCCTCCACTTT	CASSQVLPTGGGPLHF
TRBV3-1/TRBV3-2	TRBD2	-	TRBJ2-7	TGTGCCAGCAGCGGACCGGGACTAGCGGGAGAAGAGCAGTACTTC	CASSGPGLAGEEQYF
TRBV7-6	TRBD2	once	TRBJ2-4	TGTGCCAGCAGCTTAGTATCGCGGGGGGGCTCGCCCCAGTACTTC	CASSLVSRGGSPQYF
TRBV12-3/TRBV12-4	-	-	TRBJ1-1	TGTGCCAGCAGGCTTGGGGGCGCGCGGGAAGCTTTCTTT	CASRLGGAREAFF
TRBV11-2	-	-	TRBJ2-1	TGTGCCAGCAGCTACCTCGGCAATGAGCAGTTCTTC	CASSYLGNEQFF
TRBV12-5	-	-	TRBJ1-5	TGTGCTAGTGGCCGGGGGGATAGCAATCAGCCCCAGCATTTT	CASGRGDSNQPQHF
TRBV7-9	-	-	TRBJ2-2	TGTGCCAGCAGCTTCGAGAGGGTAGGGTACGGGGAGCTGTTTTTT	CASSFERVGYGELFF
TRBV7-8	TRBD1	-	TRBJ1-5	TGTGCCAGCAGCCCCTGGACAGGGGATAGCAATCAGCCCCAGCATTTT	CASSPWTGDSNQPQHF
TRBV2	-	-	TRBJ1-5	TGTGCCAGCAGAGCTGACAGCCTTAGCAATCAGCCCCAGCATTTT	CASRADSLSNQPQHF
TRBV9	-	-	TRBJ2-3	TGTGCCAGCAGCTCCCGGGACTCTAGCACAGATACGCAGTATTTT	CASSSRDSSTDTQYF
TRBV27	TRBD1	-	TRBJ1-4	TGTGCCAGCACCCCCGGGACAGGGTTTCCTCATGAAAAACTGTTTTTT	CASTPGTGFPHEKLFF
TRBV4-1	TRBD1	few	TRBJ1-4	TGCGCCAGCAGTCCGGGACAGGGAAGCCTTACCGGGGAAAAACTGTTTTTT	CASSPGQGSLTGEKLFF
TRBV4-1	TRBD1	-	TRBJ2-5	TGCGCCAGCAGCCAAGTTGCGGACAGGAGACAAGAGACCCAGTACTTC	CASSQVADRRQETQYF
TRBV28	-	-	TRBJ2-2	TGTGCCAGCAGTAAGACCGGGATGAACACCGGGGAGCTGTTTTTT	CASSKTGMNTGELFF
TRBV3-1/TRBV3-2	-	once	TRBJ1-2	TGTGCCAGCAGCCAAGAAGCTCGCAGGTATGGCTACACCTTC	CASSQEARRYGYTF
TRBV6-5	-	-	TRBJ2-3	TGTGCCAGCAACCCCCAGGGCGGGAAAGATACGCAGTATTTT	CASNPQGGKDTQYF
TRBV9	TRBD2	-	TRBJ2-3	TGTGCCAGCAGCGTAGCTTCCGGACGCGGGGGGGCAGATACGCAGTATTTT	CASSVASGRGGADTQYF
TRBV6-6	TRBD2	-	TRBJ2-7	TGTGCCACCTGGGAGGGGAAAGGCTTCGAGCAGTACTTC	CATWEGKGFEQYF
TRBV3-1/TRBV3-2	-	-	TRBJ1-1	TGTGCCAGCAGCCCACCAGGGTTGGAGAACACTGAAGCTTTCTTT	CASSPPGLENTEAFF
TRBV6-1	TRBD2	-	TRBJ2-7	TGTGCCAGCAGTGAAGTAGCGGGGGCATCCTACGAGCAGTACTTC	CASSEVAGASYEQYF
TRBV7-9	-	-	TRBJ1-2	TGTGCCAGCAGCTCGACAGCAAGTAGCTATGGCTACACCTTC	CASSSTASSYGYTF
TRBV6-1	-	once	TRBJ1-3	TGTGCCAGCAGTGAAGGTTGGGCAGGCCGCTCTGGAAACACCATATATTTT	CASSEGWAGRSGNTIYF
TRBV6-4	-	-	TRBJ2-2	TGTGCCAGCGTCGATCAGGGCAGGACGAACACCGGGGAGCTGTTTTTT	CASVDQGRTNTGELFF
TRBV5-1	-	-	TRBJ2-2	TGCGCCAGCGAGATTGACATCAACACCGGGGAGCTGTTTTTT	CASEIDINTGELFF
TRBV3-1/TRBV3-2	TRBD2	-	TRBJ2-1	TGTGCCAGCAGCCAAAGCGGGGGGGCCTTCAATGAGCAGTTCTTC	CASSQSGGAFNEQFF
TRBV7-8	-	few	TRBJ1-2	TGTGCCAGCAGCTCGGCACTAAAGGGAGCTAACTATGGCTACACCTTC	CASSSALKGANYGYTF
TRBV4-1	-	few	TRBJ2-7	TGCGCCAGCAGCCAAGATCTGGCAGGAGGCTCCTACGAGCAGTACTTC	CASSQDLAGGSYEQYF
TRBV16	-	-	TRBJ2-7	TGTGCCAGCAGCCCGTCAGGGGCTCAAGACGAGCAGTACTTC	CASSPSGAQDEQYF